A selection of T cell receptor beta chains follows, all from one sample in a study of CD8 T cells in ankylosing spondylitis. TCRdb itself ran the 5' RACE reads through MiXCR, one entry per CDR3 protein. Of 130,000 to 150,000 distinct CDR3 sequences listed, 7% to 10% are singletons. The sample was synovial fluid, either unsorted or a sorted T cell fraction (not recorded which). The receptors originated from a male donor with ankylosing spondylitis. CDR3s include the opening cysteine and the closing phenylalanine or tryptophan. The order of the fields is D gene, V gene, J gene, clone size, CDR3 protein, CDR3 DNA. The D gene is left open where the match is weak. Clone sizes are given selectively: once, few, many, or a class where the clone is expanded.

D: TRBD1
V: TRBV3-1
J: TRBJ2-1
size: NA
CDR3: CASRNRDRGYNEQFF
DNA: TGTGCCAGCAGAAACCGGGACAGGGGTTACAATGAGCAGTTCTTC

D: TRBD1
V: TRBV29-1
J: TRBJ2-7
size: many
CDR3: CSVSNLRTGGYEQYF
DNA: TGCAGCGTTTCCAACCTCAGGACAGGTGGCTACGAGCAGTACTTC

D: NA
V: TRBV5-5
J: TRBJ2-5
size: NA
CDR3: CASSSGLAGSDPETQYF
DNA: TGTGCCAGCAGCTCTGGTTTGGCAGGGTCGGATCCGGAGACCCAGTACTTC

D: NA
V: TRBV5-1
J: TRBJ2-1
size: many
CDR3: CASSAYRADEQFF
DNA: TGCGCCAGCAGCGCGTACAGGGCGGATGAGCAGTTCTTC

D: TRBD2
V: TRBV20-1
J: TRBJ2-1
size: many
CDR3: CSARAVAGARPYYNEQFF
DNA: TGCAGTGCTAGAGCAGTAGCGGGAGCCCGCCCCTACTACAATGAGCAGTTCTTC

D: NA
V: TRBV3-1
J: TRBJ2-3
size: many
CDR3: CASSHRGTDTQYF
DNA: TGTGCCAGCAGCCACAGGGGAACAGATACGCAGTATTTT

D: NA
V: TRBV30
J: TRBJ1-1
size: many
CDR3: CAWSLGFTEAFF
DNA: TGTGCCTGGAGTTTGGGGTTCACTGAAGCTTTCTTT

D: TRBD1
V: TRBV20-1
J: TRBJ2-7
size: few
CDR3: CSAEKGTGALGQYF
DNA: TGCAGTGCCGAGAAAGGGACAGGGGCTCTAGGGCAGTACTTC

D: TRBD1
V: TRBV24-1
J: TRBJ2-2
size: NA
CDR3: CATSDYGTGGTGELFF
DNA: TGTGCCACCAGTGATTACGGGACAGGGGGTACCGGGGAGCTGTTTTTT

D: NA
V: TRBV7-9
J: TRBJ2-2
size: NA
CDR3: CASSLRGSPLNTGELFF
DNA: TGTGCCAGCAGCTTGAGGGGGTCCCCCCTTAACACCGGGGAGCTGTTTTTT

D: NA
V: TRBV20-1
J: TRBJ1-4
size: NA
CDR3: CSATQGLGEKLFF
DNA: TGCAGTGCTACACAGGGCCTCGGGGAAAAACTGTTTTTT

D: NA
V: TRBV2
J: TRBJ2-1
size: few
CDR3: CASSDRTAYNEQFF
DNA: TGTGCCAGCAGTGATAGGACCGCCTACAATGAGCAGTTCTTC

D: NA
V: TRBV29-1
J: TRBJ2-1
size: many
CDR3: CSIVGDGVTYNEQFF
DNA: TGCAGCATCGTTGGAGACGGGGTAACCTACAATGAGCAGTTCTTC

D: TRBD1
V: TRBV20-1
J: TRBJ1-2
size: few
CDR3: CSARTGRHPNYGYTF
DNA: TGCAGTGCTAGGACAGGGAGACATCCTAACTATGGCTACACCTTC

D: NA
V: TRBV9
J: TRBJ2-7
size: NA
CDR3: CASAPGTGWYEQYF
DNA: TGTGCCAGCGCCCCCGGGACGGGGTGGTACGAGCAGTACTTC

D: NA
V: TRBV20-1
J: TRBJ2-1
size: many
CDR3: CSAGGGVYNEQFF
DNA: TGCAGTGCAGGGGGCGGGGTCTACAATGAGCAGTTCTTC

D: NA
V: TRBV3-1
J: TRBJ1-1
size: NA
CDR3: CASSNDSPATEAFF
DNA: TGTGCCAGCAGTAATGACAGCCCGGCGACTGAAGCTTTCTTT

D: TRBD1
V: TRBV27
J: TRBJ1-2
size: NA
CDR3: CASSLRITPGQISYGYTF
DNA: TGTGCCAGCAGTTTACGGATCACACCGGGACAGATTTCCTATGGCTACACCTTC

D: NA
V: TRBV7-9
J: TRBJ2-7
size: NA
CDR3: CASSLGDGPYEQYF
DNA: TGTGCCAGCAGCTTAGGGGATGGTCCCTACGAGCAGTACTTC

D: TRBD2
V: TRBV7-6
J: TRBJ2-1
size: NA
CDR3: CASSLAGTSSGYEQFF
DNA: TGTGCCAGCAGCTTAGCTGGGACTAGCTCGGGGTATGAGCAGTTCTTC

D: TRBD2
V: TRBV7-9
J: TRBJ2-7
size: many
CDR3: CASSLGTSGSEQYF
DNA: TGTGCCAGCAGCTTAGGGACTAGCGGGAGCGAGCAGTACTTC

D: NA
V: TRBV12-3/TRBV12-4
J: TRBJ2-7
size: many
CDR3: CASSPTGRTYEQYF
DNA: TGTGCCAGCAGTCCTACGGGACGTACCTACGAGCAGTACTTC

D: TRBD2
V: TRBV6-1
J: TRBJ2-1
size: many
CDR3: CASSRTSGGFYNEQFF
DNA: TGTGCCAGCAGCCGGACTAGCGGGGGATTCTACAATGAGCAGTTCTTC

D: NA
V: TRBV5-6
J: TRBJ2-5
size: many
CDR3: CASSLVDPGAQGETQYF
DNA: TGTGCCAGCAGCTTGGTGGATCCAGGGGCGCAGGGCGAGACCCAGTACTTC

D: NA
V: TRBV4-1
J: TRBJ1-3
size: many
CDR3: CASSQDGGGWNTIYF
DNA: TGCGCCAGCAGCCAAGACGGGGGCGGGTGGAACACCATATATTTT

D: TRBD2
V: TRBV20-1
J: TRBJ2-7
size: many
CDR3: CSAPRASGSYEQYF
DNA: TGCAGTGCTCCCCGAGCTAGCGGTTCCTACGAGCAGTACTTC

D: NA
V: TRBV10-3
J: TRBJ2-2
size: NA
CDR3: CAISERGAGERNGELFF
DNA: TGTGCCATCAGTGAGCGAGGGGCAGGGGAAAGAAACGGGGAGCTGTTTTTT

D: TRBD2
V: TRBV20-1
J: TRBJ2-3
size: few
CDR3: CSAVGLAGETSTDTQYF
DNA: TGCAGTGCTGTGGGACTAGCGGGGGAAACTAGCACAGATACGCAGTATTTT

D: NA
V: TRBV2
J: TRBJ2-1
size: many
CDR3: CASSVERSNYNEQFF
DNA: TGTGCCAGCAGTGTTGAGCGGAGTAACTACAATGAGCAGTTCTTC

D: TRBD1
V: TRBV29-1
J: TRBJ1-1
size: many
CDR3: CSVVGQGGAEAFF
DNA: TGCAGCGTTGTCGGACAGGGGGGCGCTGAAGCTTTCTTT

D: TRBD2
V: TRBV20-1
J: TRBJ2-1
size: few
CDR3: CSAETSGYYNEQFF
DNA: TGCAGTGCCGAGACTAGCGGGTACTACAATGAGCAGTTCTTC

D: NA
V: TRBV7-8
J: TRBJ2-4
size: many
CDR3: CASSLLRGEGNIQYF
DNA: TGTGCCAGCAGCTTACTTCGGGGTGAGGGAAACATTCAGTACTTC

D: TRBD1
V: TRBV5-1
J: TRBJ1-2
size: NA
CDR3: CASSVTGGDGYTF
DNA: TGCGCCAGCAGCGTGACAGGGGGCGATGGCTACACCTTC

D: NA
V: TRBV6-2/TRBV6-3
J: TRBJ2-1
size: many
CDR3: CASTTGGEQFF
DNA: TGTGCCAGCACCACCGGGGGTGAGCAGTTCTTC

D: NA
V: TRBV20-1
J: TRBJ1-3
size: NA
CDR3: CSARDRVASGNTIYF
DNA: TGCAGTGCTAGAGATCGTGTAGCCTCTGGAAACACCATATATTTT

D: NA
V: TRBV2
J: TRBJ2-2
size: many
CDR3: CASSPNLAGELFF
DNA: TGTGCCAGCAGCCCTAATTTAGCCGGGGAGCTGTTTTTT

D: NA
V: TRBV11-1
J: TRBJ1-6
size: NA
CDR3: CSSSRTANNSPLHF
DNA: TGTTCCAGCAGCCGGACAGCTAATAATTCACCCCTCCACTTT

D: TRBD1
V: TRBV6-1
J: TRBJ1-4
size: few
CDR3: CASSEAARTGRKLFF
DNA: TGTGCCAGCAGTGAAGCCGCCAGGACAGGCCGAAAACTGTTTTTT

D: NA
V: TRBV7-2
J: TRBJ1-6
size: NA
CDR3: CASSSRSIVSSPLHF
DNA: TGTGCCAGCAGTTCGAGATCGATCGTCAGTTCACCCCTCCACTTT

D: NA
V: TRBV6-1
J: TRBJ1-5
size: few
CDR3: CASTLSGGQTSHQPQHF
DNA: TGTGCCAGCACGCTCAGCGGGGGCCAAACCTCCCATCAGCCCCAGCATTTT

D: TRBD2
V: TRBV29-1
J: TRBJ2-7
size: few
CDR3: CSAWGGGEQYF
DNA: TGCAGCGCCTGGGGGGGGGGCGAGCAGTACTTC

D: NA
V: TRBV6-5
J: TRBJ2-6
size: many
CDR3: CASSYQPGLSSGANVLTF
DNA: TGTGCCAGCAGTTACCAGCCAGGGCTTAGCTCTGGGGCCAACGTCCTGACTTTC

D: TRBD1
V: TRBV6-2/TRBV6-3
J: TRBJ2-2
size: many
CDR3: CASTPLRQGGTGELFF
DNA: TGTGCCAGCACCCCTCTGAGACAGGGGGGCACCGGGGAGCTGTTTTTT

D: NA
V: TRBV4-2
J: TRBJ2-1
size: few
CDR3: CASSPQPGGSSYNEQFF
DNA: TGTGCCAGCAGCCCCCAACCTGGAGGGAGCTCCTACAATGAGCAGTTCTTC

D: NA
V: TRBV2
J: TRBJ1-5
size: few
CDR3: CASSGGNQPQHF
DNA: TGTGCCAGCAGTGGGGGTAATCAGCCCCAGCATTTT

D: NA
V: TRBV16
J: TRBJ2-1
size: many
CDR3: CASSHPGNEQFF
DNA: TGTGCCAGCAGCCACCCGGGCAATGAGCAGTTCTTC